Listed below are T cell receptor beta chains from one sample, sequenced in a study of blood T cell repertoires in COVID-19. Method: immunoSEQ multiplex PCR; TCRdb's copy keeps in-frame clones and lacks some. This table has fewer than 110,000 clones, about nine tenths appearing once. The sequencing sample was made of peripheral blood. These receptors all stem from a man aged 50 to 59 with acute or convalescent COVID-19. Both conserved end residues are part of each CDR3. The order of the fields is clone size, J gene, V gene, D gene, CDR3 protein, CDR3 DNA. D genes are given only for firm matches. Clone size is given for some rows only: seen once, a few or many times, or a class if the clone is expanded.

clone_size: -
j_call: TRBJ2-5
v_call: TRBV5-1
d_call: -
cdr3_aa: CASSVSPEETQYF
cdr3_nt: TGCGCCAGCAGTGTGTCCCCTGAAGAGACCCAGTACTTC

clone_size: -
j_call: TRBJ2-7
v_call: TRBV27
d_call: TRBD1
cdr3_aa: CASTPGPGTGLEQYF
cdr3_nt: TGTGCCAGCACCCCGGGGCCGGGGACAGGGCTCGAGCAGTACTTC

clone_size: -
j_call: TRBJ1-5
v_call: TRBV6-5
d_call: -
cdr3_aa: CASSPGGTAQHF
cdr3_nt: TGTGCCAGCAGTCCGGGGGGAACGGCCCAGCATTTT

clone_size: -
j_call: TRBJ1-1
v_call: TRBV15
d_call: -
cdr3_aa: CATSRGAGPEAFF
cdr3_nt: TGTGCCACCAGCAGAGGAGCAGGCCCTGAAGCTTTCTTT

clone_size: -
j_call: TRBJ1-2
v_call: TRBV27
d_call: TRBD1
cdr3_aa: CASSSGQGLGYGYTF
cdr3_nt: TGTGCCAGCAGTTCCGGACAGGGTTTAGGGTATGGCTACACCTTC

clone_size: few
j_call: TRBJ1-4
v_call: TRBV7-9
d_call: TRBD1
cdr3_aa: CASSEGWTGKEKLFF
cdr3_nt: TGTGCCAGCAGCGAAGGGTGGACAGGGAAAGAGAAACTGTTTTTT

clone_size: -
j_call: TRBJ1-3
v_call: TRBV6-5
d_call: -
cdr3_aa: CASTAGWGNTIYF
cdr3_nt: TGTGCCAGCACCGCAGGGTGGGGAAACACCATATATTTT

clone_size: -
j_call: TRBJ2-2
v_call: TRBV5-4
d_call: TRBD2
cdr3_aa: CASSSGTSANTGELFF
cdr3_nt: TGTGCCAGCAGCTCCGGGACTAGCGCGAACACCGGGGAGCTGTTTTTT

clone_size: -
j_call: TRBJ1-6
v_call: TRBV4-1
d_call: -
cdr3_aa: CASSPNLGLPNSPLHF
cdr3_nt: TGCGCCAGCAGCCCTAATCTGGGGCTGCCCAATTCACCCCTCCACTTT

clone_size: few
j_call: TRBJ2-7
v_call: TRBV2
d_call: -
cdr3_aa: CASSGEGHSEQYF
cdr3_nt: TGTGCCAGCAGTGGAGAGGGTCACAGCGAGCAGTACTTC

clone_size: -
j_call: TRBJ1-1
v_call: TRBV3-1/TRBV3-2
d_call: TRBD1
cdr3_aa: CASSRRLPGTGDTEAFF
cdr3_nt: TGTGCCAGCAGCCGAAGACTTCCCGGGACAGGGGACACTGAAGCTTTCTTT

clone_size: -
j_call: TRBJ1-3
v_call: TRBV28
d_call: TRBD1
cdr3_aa: CASSLRDRASGNTIYF
cdr3_nt: TGTGCCAGCAGTTTAAGGGACAGGGCATCTGGAAACACCATATATTTT

clone_size: -
j_call: TRBJ2-7
v_call: TRBV10-2
d_call: -
cdr3_aa: CAISDTRSSYEQYF
cdr3_nt: TGCGCCATTTCAGATACTAGGAGCTCCTACGAGCAGTACTTC

clone_size: -
j_call: TRBJ2-7
v_call: TRBV6-1
d_call: -
cdr3_aa: CASSEYRAPREQYF
cdr3_nt: TGTGCCAGCAGTGAATACAGGGCCCCGCGGGAGCAGTACTTC

clone_size: -
j_call: TRBJ2-3
v_call: TRBV25-1
d_call: -
cdr3_aa: CASSEFGRITDTQYF
cdr3_nt: TGTGCCAGCAGTGAGTTTGGGCGTATCACAGATACGCAGTATTTT

clone_size: -
j_call: TRBJ2-5
v_call: TRBV7-8
d_call: -
cdr3_aa: CASSPLGGKGETQYF
cdr3_nt: TGTGCCAGCAGCCCGCTCGGGGGTAAGGGAGAGACCCAGTACTTC

clone_size: -
j_call: TRBJ1-1
v_call: TRBV19
d_call: -
cdr3_aa: CASSIRGRGVSEAFF
cdr3_nt: TGTGCCAGTAGTATTAGAGGCAGGGGAGTCTCTGAAGCTTTCTTT

clone_size: -
j_call: TRBJ1-6
v_call: TRBV7-2
d_call: TRBD1
cdr3_aa: CASSLVWDRGSSPLHF
cdr3_nt: TGTGCCAGCAGCTTAGTATGGGACAGGGGAAGTTCACCCCTCCACTTT

clone_size: -
j_call: TRBJ1-1
v_call: TRBV2
d_call: -
cdr3_aa: CASSSLGLGF
cdr3_nt: TGTGCCAGCAGTTCGTTGGGGCTAGGCTTT

clone_size: -
j_call: TRBJ2-3
v_call: TRBV6-2/TRBV6-3
d_call: TRBD1
cdr3_aa: CASSHGTESTDTQYF
cdr3_nt: TGTGCCAGCAGCCACGGGACAGAGAGCACAGATACGCAGTATTTT

clone_size: -
j_call: TRBJ1-6
v_call: TRBV9
d_call: TRBD1
cdr3_aa: CASSTLGQPPSPLHF
cdr3_nt: TGTGCCAGCAGCACTCTGGGACAGCCGCCCTCACCCCTCCACTTT

clone_size: -
j_call: TRBJ1-1
v_call: TRBV5-4
d_call: -
cdr3_aa: CASTTAGARNTEAFF
cdr3_nt: TGTGCCAGCACCACGGCGGGGGCAAGGAACACTGAAGCTTTCTTT

clone_size: -
j_call: TRBJ2-3
v_call: TRBV4-1
d_call: -
cdr3_aa: CASSHARGGPTDTQYF
cdr3_nt: TGCGCCAGCAGCCACGCCCGTGGGGGCCCCACAGATACGCAGTATTTT